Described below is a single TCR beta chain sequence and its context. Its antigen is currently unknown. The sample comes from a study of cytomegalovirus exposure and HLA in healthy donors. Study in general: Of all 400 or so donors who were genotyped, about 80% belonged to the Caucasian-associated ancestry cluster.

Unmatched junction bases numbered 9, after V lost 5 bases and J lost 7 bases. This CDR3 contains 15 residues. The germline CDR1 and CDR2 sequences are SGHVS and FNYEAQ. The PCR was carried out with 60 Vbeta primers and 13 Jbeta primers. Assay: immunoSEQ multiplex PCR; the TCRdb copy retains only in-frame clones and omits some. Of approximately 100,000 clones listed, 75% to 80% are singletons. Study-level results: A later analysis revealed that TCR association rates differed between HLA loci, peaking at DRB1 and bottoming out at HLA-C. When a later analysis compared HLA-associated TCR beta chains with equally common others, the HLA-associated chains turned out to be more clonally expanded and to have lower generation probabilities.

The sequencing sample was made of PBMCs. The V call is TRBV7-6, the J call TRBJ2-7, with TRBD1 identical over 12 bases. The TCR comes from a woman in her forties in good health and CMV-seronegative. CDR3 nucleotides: TGTGCCAGCAGCACCCCGGGACAGGGGGCGGGGGAGCAGTACTTC. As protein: CASSTPGQGAGEQYF. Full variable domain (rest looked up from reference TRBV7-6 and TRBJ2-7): GAGVSQSPRYKVTKRGQDVALRCDPISGHVSLYWYRQALGQGPEFLTYFNYEAQQDKSGLPNDRFSAERPEGSISTLTIQRTEQRDSAMYRCASSTPGQGAGEQYFGPGTRLTVT.